The 2 T cell receptor beta chains reported below all come from one sample, sequenced in a study of long-term antiretroviral therapy in people with HIV. Version v3.0 of the immunoSEQ assay was performed at survey level. This table comes from immunoSEQ multiplex PCR, and its TCRdb copy is limited to in-frame clones, with some not included. The repertoire includes fewer than 30,000 clones, around 87% of them detected once, and 4% to 6% sits in the top ten. Sequenced material: unsorted PBMCs, taken just over 2.6 years after starting antiretroviral therapy. These receptor sequences come from a man aged 40-49 years with HIV.

Only a few counts were recorded for this clone. J is TRBJ2-2 and V is TRBV7-2; weak D call: TRBD2 (6 bases). V gave up 3 bases and J gave up 3 bases, with 8 bases separating them. Germline assignment: CDR1 SGHTA and CDR2 FQGNSA. The CDR3 length is 14 residues. The CDR3: CASSFSGYTGELFF. In nucleotides, the CDR3 is TGTGCCAGCAGCTTTAGCGGATACACCGGGGAGCTGTTTTTT.

This clone was counted once. CDR3 DNA: TGTGCCAGCAGCTTGGAAGCGCTAATTAACAATGAGCAGTTCTTC. It specifies CASSLEALINNEQFF. The V and J genes are TRBV5-6 and TRBJ2-1; D call uncertain. With 0 bases removed from V and 5 bases from J, the gap between germline ends came to 12 bases. The CDR3 is made up of 15 amino acids. The V gene's germline CDR1 is SGHDT and CDR2 YYEEEE.